The 8 T cell receptor beta chains presented below share a single source sample, sequenced in a study of T cells in localized non-small cell lung cancer. TCRdb's table, derived via immunoSEQ multiplex PCR, lists solely in-frame clones and lacks some. The profile covers about 3,100 clones, with around 25% appearing a single time and roughly 10% taken by the ten largest. This specimen was normal lung tissue next to the tumor, taken before any cancer treatment. These receptors all come from a woman aged 40 to 75 with stage I lung adenocarcinoma.

This clone has more than one count but fewer than ten. The genes are TRBV11-3 and TRBJ2-7; no clear D. V was pared by 1 base and J by 0 bases, with 7 bases between. Germline V gene lookup returns CDR1 SGHNT and CDR2 YENEEA. The CDR3 is 14 amino acids. The CDR3 loop is CASSLVGTSYEQYF. Written as DNA, the CDR3 is TGTGCCAGCAGCTTAGTGGGCACCTCCTACGAGCAGTACTTC.

This clone was counted between two and nine times. The chain recombines TRBV29-1 with TRBJ2-1; the D gene could be TRBD1 or TRBD2 (5 bases each). The CDR3 extends over 12 amino acids. Germline values: CDR1 SQVTM, CDR2 ANQGSEA. The ends were cut back, 3 bases at V and 9 bases at J, with 12 bases in the middle. CDR3 bases: TGCAGCGTTGAGAGGGGCGGAGTTGAGCAGTTCTTC. Amino acid sequence: CSVERGGVEQFF.

CDR3 loop: CASSVTTSGGSLPGVYNEQFF. Written as DNA, the CDR3 is TGTGCCAGCAGCGTTACCACTAGCGGGGGATCGTTACCGGGGGTATACAATGAGCAGTTCTTC. This chain joins TRBV9 and TRBJ2-1, with 11 bases fitting TRBD2. V was clipped by 2 bases and J by 4 bases; unmatched bases: 20. CDR3 length: 21 residues. Germline loops: CDR1 SGDLS, CDR2 YYNGEE.

The rearrangement links TRBV19 to TRBJ2-7; 7 bases match TRBD1. This CDR3 is built from 14 residues. Trimming removed 6 bases from V and 1 base from J; junction bases left unmatched: 6. Germline V gene data show CDR1 as LNHDA and CDR2 as SQIVND (reference sequence). The CDR3 spells CASSMGQPSYEQYF. CDR3 coding DNA: TGTGCCAGTAGCATGGGACAGCCGTCCTACGAGCAGTACTTC.

The rearrangement uses TRBV29-1 and TRBJ2-1; D may be TRBD1 (6 bases). V was pared by 0 bases and J by 8 bases, with 11 bases between. This CDR3 spans 13 amino acids. Germline CDR1 SQVTM, CDR2 ANQGSEA. The CDR3 bases are TGCAGCGTTGAAGACAGCAGGGGCCATGAGCAGTTCTTC. Its translation: CSVEDSRGHEQFF.

This clone was counted only a few times. The gene calls are TRBV6-1 and TRBJ1-2; no reliable D call. With 0 bases removed from V and 11 bases from J, the gap between germline ends came to 10 bases. Looked up from germline, CDR1 is MNHNS and CDR2 is SASEGT. CDR3 size: 12 residues. The CDR3: CASSEAKGRYTF. The DNA of the CDR3 is TGTGCCAGCAGTGAAGCCAAAGGGCGGTACACCTTC.

The chain carries TRBV12-5 and TRBJ1-3; D not certain. The CDR3 has 13 residues. Germline V gene data show CDR1 as LGHNT and CDR2 as FRNRAP. CDR3 region: CASKMEAGNTIYF. In DNA, the CDR3 is TGTGCCAGCAAAATGGAGGCTGGAAACACCATATATTTT.

CDR3 bases: TGTGCCAGCAGTGAAGGGACTAGCGGGGGTCTGGAGCAGTACTTC. It is translated as CASSEGTSGGLEQYF. The rearrangement uses TRBV6-1 and TRBJ2-7, with TRBD2 identical over 13 bases. There are 15 residues in the CDR3. The germline gives CDR1 MNHNS, CDR2 SASEGT. The J segment lost 7 bases and the V segment lost 1 base, leaving 4 bases of the junction unmatched.